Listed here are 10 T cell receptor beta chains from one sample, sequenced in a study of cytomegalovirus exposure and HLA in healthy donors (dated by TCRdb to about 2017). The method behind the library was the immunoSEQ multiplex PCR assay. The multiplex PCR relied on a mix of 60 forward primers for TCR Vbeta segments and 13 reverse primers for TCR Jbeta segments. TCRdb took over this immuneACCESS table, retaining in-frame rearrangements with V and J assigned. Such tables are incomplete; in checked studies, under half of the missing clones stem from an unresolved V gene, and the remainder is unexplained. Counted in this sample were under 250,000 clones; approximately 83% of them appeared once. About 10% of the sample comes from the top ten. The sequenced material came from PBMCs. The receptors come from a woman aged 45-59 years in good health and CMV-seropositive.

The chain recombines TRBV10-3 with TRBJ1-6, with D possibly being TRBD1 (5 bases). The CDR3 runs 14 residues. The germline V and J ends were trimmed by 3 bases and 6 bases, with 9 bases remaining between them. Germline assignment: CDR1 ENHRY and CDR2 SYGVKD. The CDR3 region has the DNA TGTGCCATCAGTGAAACAGGCGGTAATTCACCCCTCCACTTT. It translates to CAISETGGNSPLHF.

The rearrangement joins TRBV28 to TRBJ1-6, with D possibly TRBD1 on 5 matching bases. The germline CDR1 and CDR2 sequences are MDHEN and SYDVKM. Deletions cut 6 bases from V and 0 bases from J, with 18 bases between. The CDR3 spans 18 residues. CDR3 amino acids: CASSSSRGPSSYNSPLHF. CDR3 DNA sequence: TGTGCCAGCAGCTCCTCGCGGGGCCCGAGCTCCTATAATTCACCCCTCCACTTT.

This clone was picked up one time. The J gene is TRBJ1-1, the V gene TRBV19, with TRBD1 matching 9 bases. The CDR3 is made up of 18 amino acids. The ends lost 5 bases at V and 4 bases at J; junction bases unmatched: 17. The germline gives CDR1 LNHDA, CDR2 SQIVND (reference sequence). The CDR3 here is CASSLTLQQGAGVTEAFF. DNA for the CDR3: TGTGCCAGTAGTCTAACCCTACAACAGGGGGCTGGGGTCACTGAAGCTTTCTTT.

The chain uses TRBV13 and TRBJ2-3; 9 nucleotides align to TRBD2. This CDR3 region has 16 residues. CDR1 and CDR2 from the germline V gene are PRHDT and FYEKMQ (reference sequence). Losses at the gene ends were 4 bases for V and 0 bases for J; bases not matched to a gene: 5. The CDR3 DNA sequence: TGTGCCAGCAGCTCCCTGACTAGCGGTAGCACAGATACGCAGTATTTT. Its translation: CASSSLTSGSTDTQYF. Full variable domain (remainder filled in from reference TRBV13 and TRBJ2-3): AAGVIQSPRHLIKEKRETATLKCYPIPRHDTVYWYQQGPGQDPQFLISFYEKMQSDKGSIPDRFSAQQFSDYHSELNMSSLELGDSALYFCASSSLTSGSTDTQYFGPGTRLTVL.

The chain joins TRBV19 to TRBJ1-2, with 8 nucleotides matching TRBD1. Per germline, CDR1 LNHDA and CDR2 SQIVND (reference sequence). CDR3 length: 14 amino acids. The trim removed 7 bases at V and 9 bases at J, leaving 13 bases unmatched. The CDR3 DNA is TGTGCCAGTACCGAAATCGGACAGGGACCCAGCTACACCTTC. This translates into CASTEIGQGPSYTF. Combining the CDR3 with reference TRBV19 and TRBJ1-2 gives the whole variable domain DGGITQSPKYLFRKEGQNVTLSCEQNLNHDAMYWYRQDPGQGLRLIYYSQIVNDFQKGDIAEGYSVSREKKESFPLTVTSAQKNPTAFYLCASTEIGQGPSYTFGSGTRLTVV.

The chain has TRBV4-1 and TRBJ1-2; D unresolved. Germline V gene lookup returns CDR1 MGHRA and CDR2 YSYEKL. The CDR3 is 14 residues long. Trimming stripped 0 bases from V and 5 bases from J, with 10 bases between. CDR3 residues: CASSQDYPGYGYTF. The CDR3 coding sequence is TGCGCCAGCAGCCAAGACTATCCCGGGTATGGCTACACCTTC.

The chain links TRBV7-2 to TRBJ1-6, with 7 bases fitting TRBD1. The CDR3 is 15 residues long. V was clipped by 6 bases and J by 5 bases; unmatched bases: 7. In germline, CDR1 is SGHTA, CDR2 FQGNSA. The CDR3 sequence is CASRPDRADNSPLHF. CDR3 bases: TGTGCCAGCAGACCCGACAGGGCCGATAATTCACCCCTCCACTTT. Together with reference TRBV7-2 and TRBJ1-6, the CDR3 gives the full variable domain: GAGVSQSPSNKVTEKGKDVELRCDPISGHTALYWYRQSLGQGLEFLIYFQGNSAPDKSGLPSDRFSAERTGGSVSTLTIQRTQQEDSAVYLCASRPDRADNSPLHFGNGTRLTVT.

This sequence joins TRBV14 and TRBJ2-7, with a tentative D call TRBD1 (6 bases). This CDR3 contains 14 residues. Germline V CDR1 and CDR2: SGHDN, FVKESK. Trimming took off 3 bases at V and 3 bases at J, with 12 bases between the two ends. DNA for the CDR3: TGTGCCAGCAGCCACCCGGGACAAAACTACGAGCAGTACTTC. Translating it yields CASSHPGQNYEQYF.

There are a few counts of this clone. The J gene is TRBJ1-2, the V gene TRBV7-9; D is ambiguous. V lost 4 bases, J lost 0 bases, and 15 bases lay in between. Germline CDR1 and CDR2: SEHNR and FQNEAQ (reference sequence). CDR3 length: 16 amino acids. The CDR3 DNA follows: TGTGCCAGCAGCTCAACATCTGGTCCGCCTAACTATGGCTACACCTTC. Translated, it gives CASSSTSGPPNYGYTF.

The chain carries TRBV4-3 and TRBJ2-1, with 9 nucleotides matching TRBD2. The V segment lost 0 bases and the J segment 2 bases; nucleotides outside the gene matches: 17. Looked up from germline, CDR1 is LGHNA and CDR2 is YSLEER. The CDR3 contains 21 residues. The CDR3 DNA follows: TGCGCCAGCAGCCAAGATGGGGCGGGGGGGCGATATTATTCCCCCTACAATGAGCAGTTCTTC. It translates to CASSQDGAGGRYYSPYNEQFF.